The sequence of this T cell receptor (beta chain) was determined in a study of cytomegalovirus exposure and HLA in healthy donors. Study-level points and caveats: A likely sequencing artifact accounted for one observed cluster of highly shared sequence variants.

Healthy individuals who donated bone marrow served as the donors. Notes on this clone: Its antigen is as yet unknown. At one end, the junction sequence differs from germline, possibly due to a read error.

CDR1 and CDR2 (germline): MRHNA, SNTAGT. The CDR3 runs 15 residues. PCR amplification relied on 60 Vbeta primers (plus 13 Jbeta primers). Method: immunoSEQ multiplex PCR; TCRdb's copy keeps in-frame clones and lacks some. This sample's table reports about 44,000 clones. The chain couples TRBV6-4 to TRBJ2-3; TRBD1 matches 12 bases. The sample comprised PBMCs. This receptor was obtained from a male donor in good health and CMV-seronegative. CDR3 DNA sequence: TGTGCCGGCAGTGACGGGACAGGGGGCGCAGATACGCAGTATTTT. Translating gives CAGSDGTGGADTQYF.